What follows describes a single T cell receptor (beta chain). This sample was included in a study of T cells after somatic rescue of genetic block. This CDR3 is 15 amino acids long. Using immunoSEQ multiplex PCR, the repertoire was profiled, and TCRdb retains in-frame clones only, with some absent. The sample shows roughly 70,000 clones, roughly 94% of them seen only once. The genes are TRBV12-1 and TRBJ2-1; TRBD2, the table's D call, lacks a check against the DNA. TRBV12-1 is labeled a pseudogene. The source material was peripheral blood mononuclear cells (PBMCs). This receptor was identified in a man aged 35 to 55. The CDR3 is CASSSGLADYNEQFF. As DNA, the CDR3 is TGTGCCAGCAGCTCTGGACTAGCGGATTACAATGAGCAGTTCTTC.